This is a list of T cell receptor beta chains from one sample in a study of OX40 agonist ivuxolimab in advanced cancers. Profiling relied on immunoSEQ multiplex PCR, and the TCRdb table lists in-frame clones only, not all of them. The repertoire holds about 82,000 clones, with roughly 84% as singletons. The sequencing used CD4+ or CD8+ T cells sorted from blood, collected in a trial of the OX40 agonist ivuxolimab. The receptor source for this set is an adult with an advanced solid tumor such as melanoma, head and neck, liver or kidney cancer. Both conserved end residues are part of each CDR3. The D gene is left open where the match is weak. Only part of the rows carry a size: once, few, many, or a class if the clone is expanded.

TRBV9	-	TRBJ2-3	-	TGTGCCAGCAGCGTAGAGGGGGTCGGGAGTCCCACAGATACGCAGTATTTT	CASSVEGVGSPTDTQYF
TRBV19	-	TRBJ1-6	-	TGTGCCAGTAGTTTGAGCTCCTATAATTCACCCCTCCACTTT	CASSLSSYNSPLHF
TRBV11-3	-	TRBJ1-4	TRBD1	TGTGCCAGCAGCTTGACAGGGTACGGGGAAAAACTGTTTTTT	CASSLTGYGEKLFF
TRBV9	-	TRBJ1-1	-	TGTGCCAGCAGCGTAGCAGGGGTGAACACTGAAGCTTTCTTT	CASSVAGVNTEAFF
TRBV4-1	-	TRBJ2-2	TRBD2	TGCGCCAGCAGCCAAGGACTAGCGGGGACCGGGGAGCTGTTTTTT	CASSQGLAGTGELFF
TRBV12-5	-	TRBJ1-2	-	TGTGCTAGTGGTTTGGGCAGCTATGGCTACACCTTC	CASGLGSYGYTF
TRBV6-1	-	TRBJ2-3	-	TGTGCCACGGCGACTATGGGGAGAACAGATACGCAGTATTTT	CATATMGRTDTQYF
TRBV27	-	TRBJ1-5	-	TGTGCCAGCAGTTTGAACAGGGACCTCAATCAGCCCCAGCATTTT	CASSLNRDLNQPQHF
TRBV11-3	-	TRBJ1-3	-	TGTGCCAGCAGCTTATTACAGTCCAACACCATATATTTT	CASSLLQSNTIYF
TRBV6-1	few	TRBJ2-1	TRBD1	TGTGCCAGCAATCCCAGGACAGGGGGCGGAAATGAGCAGTTCTTC	CASNPRTGGGNEQFF
TRBV13	-	TRBJ2-5	-	TGTGCCAGCAGCTTAAAGATGTGGGGGCTAGGGGAGACCCAGTACTTC	CASSLKMWGLGETQYF
TRBV5-4	-	TRBJ1-2	TRBD1	TGTGCCAGCAGCTTGGGACAGGGGCCCTATGGCTACACCTTC	CASSLGQGPYGYTF
TRBV6-6	few	TRBJ1-5	TRBD1	TGTGCCAGCAGTTACTCGTCAGGGGGCGGACAGCCCCAGCATTTT	CASSYSSGGGQPQHF
TRBV19	-	TRBJ1-4	-	TGTGCCAGTAAGAACCAGATTGGTCAGGGGAACGAAAAACTGTTTTTT	CASKNQIGQGNEKLFF
TRBV27	-	TRBJ1-1	TRBD1	TGTGCCAGCTACCGCGGACAGGGGGTGGACACTGAAGCTTTCTTT	CASYRGQGVDTEAFF
TRBV7-2	-	TRBJ1-5	-	TGTGCCAGCAGCTTTGGTCTAAATCAGCCCCAGCATTTT	CASSFGLNQPQHF
TRBV14	-	TRBJ1-4	-	TGTGCCAGCAGCCAAGCAGGCTTCGGAGAAAAACTGTTTTTT	CASSQAGFGEKLFF
TRBV9	-	TRBJ1-3	-	TGTGCCAGCAGCGTAGGGCCTTCTGGAAACACCATATATTTT	CASSVGPSGNTIYF
TRBV6-5	-	TRBJ1-2	-	TGTGCCAGCAGTTCCCCTAGCGGCGCGACGGGCTATGGCTACACCTTC	CASSSPSGATGYGYTF
TRBV18	few	TRBJ2-1	-	TGTGCCAGCCAAGGGTCCATGGGTTTTGGCGGTGAGCAGTTCTTC	CASQGSMGFGGEQFF
TRBV7-8	-	TRBJ2-2	-	TGTGCCAGCAGCTTAGGGAGGAGGGTCACCGGGGAGCTGTTTTTT	CASSLGRRVTGELFF
TRBV2	-	TRBJ2-1	-	TGTGCCAGCAGTAACCGGAGGGGAACTGAGCAGTTCTTC	CASSNRRGTEQFF
TRBV2	-	TRBJ2-7	-	TGTGCCAGCTTAAGTCTAGGCGCTGAGCAGTACTTC	CASLSLGAEQYF
TRBV7-9	-	TRBJ2-3	-	TGTGCCAGCAGCGCTCCGGGTGCGGACACAGATACGCAGTATTTT	CASSAPGADTDTQYF
TRBV18	-	TRBJ1-2	-	TGTGCCAGCTCACCACCGGGGCGGAAAGCTAACTATGGCTACACCTTC	CASSPPGRKANYGYTF
TRBV27	-	TRBJ2-3	-	TGTGCCAGCAGTCCCCGACTCCCCACAGATACGCAGTATTTT	CASSPRLPTDTQYF
TRBV6-4	-	TRBJ1-2	-	TGTGCCAGCAAAAACCCACATGTGGCGGATCCTTGGGGCTACACCTTC	CASKNPHVADPWGYTF
TRBV7-2	-	TRBJ1-1	-	TGTGCCAGCCGGCTTTTGAACACTGGGACCACTGAAGCTTTCTTT	CASRLLNTGTTEAFF
TRBV15	-	TRBJ1-2	-	TGTGCCACCAGCCCTTACAGTGACTATGGCTACACCTTC	CATSPYSDYGYTF